A selection of T cell receptor beta chains follows, all from one sample in a study of T cell repertoires in cytomegalovirus infection. Each CDR3 protein is one row after TCRdb ran MiXCR on the reads. The table records fewer than 350,000 distinct CDR3 sequences, almost 30% of them present only once. Their antigens remain unidentified. The sequencing here drew on cultured PBMCs, taken from culture after CMV antigen stimulation. These receptors were taken from a human donor in good health (CMV status not recorded). Some clones in this sample may be carry-over from other donors' samples. Each CDR3 is given without its conserved first and last residue. Each record gives: J gene, V gene, CDR3 protein.

TRBJ1-5,TRBV12-3/TRBV12-4,ASSLLGGAQPQH
TRBJ1-1,TRBV28,ASSPGWGGRDMNTEAF
TRBJ2-7,TRBV5-4,ASSLGLGGSSYEQY
TRBJ2-2,TRBV28,ASTPSGWTRTRNTGELF
TRBJ2-5,TRBV6-1,ASILLPGQGKETQY
TRBJ2-2,TRBV7-3,ASTRSPYGGGELF
TRBJ1-1,TRBV7-9,ASRQGTEAF
TRBJ2-1,TRBV11-2,ASSLQSGNSYNEQF
TRBJ1-4,TRBV12-3/TRBV12-4,ASSKDPATNEKLF
TRBJ1-1,TRBV11-2,ASSLYEGTEAF
TRBJ2-7,TRBV7-2,ASSPTTTRRSYEQY
TRBJ2-1,TRBV6-6,ASVDRANEQF
TRBJ1-5,TRBV7-8,ASSSSTRQPQH
TRBJ2-3,TRBV9,ASSVRKGTDTQY
TRBJ1-4,TRBV11-2,ASSPRGTGDEKLF
TRBJ2-7,TRBV12-3/TRBV12-4,ASSLTGMSYEQY
TRBJ1-2,TRBV20-1,SARDVPTGLHGYT
TRBJ2-5,TRBV30,AWSVRLQETQY
TRBJ2-1,TRBV6-1,ASSPGLAGGPSYNEQF
TRBJ2-1,TRBV5-1,ASSLGTGSTYNEQF
TRBJ1-2,TRBV7-8,ASSLVSDSPYGYT
TRBJ2-1,TRBV7-2,ASSLGAGGQDEQF
TRBJ1-2,TRBV25-1,ASSVRGESGYT
TRBJ2-5,TRBV6-5,ASSRRLDQETQY
TRBJ2-5,TRBV5-1,ASSSAMGSGRRETQY
TRBJ1-2,TRBV6-5,ASSRDRYYGYT
TRBJ1-3,TRBV7-8,ASSLYGGNTIY
TRBJ1-3,TRBV6-1,ASSRLGDTIY
TRBJ2-1,TRBV7-3,ASSLARARNEQF
TRBJ2-1,TRBV30,AWSGAGGNEQF
TRBJ1-1,TRBV12-3/TRBV12-4,ASEHYNREAF
TRBJ1-1,TRBV10-3,AISDGTEAF
TRBJ2-4,TRBV27,ASRAGIAGEGKNIQY
TRBJ1-2,TRBV27,ASSAFFPHLGYT
TRBJ2-7,TRBV7-2,ASSLRAGGSSHEQY
TRBJ2-7,TRBV5-4,ASSPGTGAPEQY
TRBJ2-3,TRBV9,ASSVSAPGTQY
TRBJ2-1,TRBV7-3,ASSLIPPTSGGYNEQF
TRBJ1-4,TRBV6-1,ASSRGTGEGEKLF
TRBJ2-1,TRBV7-2,ASTLAGVSNEQF